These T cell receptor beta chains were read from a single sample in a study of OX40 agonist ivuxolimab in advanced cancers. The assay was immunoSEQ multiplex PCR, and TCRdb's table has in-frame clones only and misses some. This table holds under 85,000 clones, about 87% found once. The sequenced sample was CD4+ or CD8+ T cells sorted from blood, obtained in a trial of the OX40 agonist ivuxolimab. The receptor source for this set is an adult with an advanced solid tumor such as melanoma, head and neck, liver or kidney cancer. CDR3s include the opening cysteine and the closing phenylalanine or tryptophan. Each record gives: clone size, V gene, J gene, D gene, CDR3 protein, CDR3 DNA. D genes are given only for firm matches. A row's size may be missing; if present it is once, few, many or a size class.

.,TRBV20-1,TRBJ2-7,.,CSARMAYEQYF,TGCAGTGCTCGGATGGCCTACGAGCAGTACTTC
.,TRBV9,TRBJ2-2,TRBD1,CASSVSPTGGDTGELFF,TGTGCCAGCAGCGTATCGCCGACAGGGGGCGACACCGGGGAGCTGTTTTTT
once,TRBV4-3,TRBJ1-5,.,CASSQDGLMGPQHF,TGCGCCAGCAGCCAAGACGGACTAATGGGGCCCCAGCATTTT
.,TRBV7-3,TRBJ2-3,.,CASSPRRDDTQYF,TGTGCCAGCAGCCCCAGGCGAGACGATACGCAGTATTTT
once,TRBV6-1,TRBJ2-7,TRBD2,CASRAGDYEQYF,TGTGCCAGCAGGGCGGGAGATTACGAGCAGTACTTC
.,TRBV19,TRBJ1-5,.,CASSNSNQPQHF,TGTGCCAGTAGTAATAGCAATCAGCCCCAGCATTTT
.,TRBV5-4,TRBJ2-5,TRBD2,CASSTAGGPTSETQYF,TGTGCCAGCAGCACAGCGGGGGGGCCAACGTCGGAGACCCAGTACTTC
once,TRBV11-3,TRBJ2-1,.,CASSPRGAYNEQFF,TGTGCCAGCAGCCCCCGGGGTGCCTACAATGAGCAGTTCTTC
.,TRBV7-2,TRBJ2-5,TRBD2,CASSLARTSGQETQYF,TGTGCCAGCAGCTTAGCCAGGACTAGCGGGCAAGAGACCCAGTACTTC
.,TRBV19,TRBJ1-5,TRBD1,CASSMPFGQGNQPQHF,TGTGCCAGTAGTATGCCTTTCGGACAGGGAAATCAGCCCCAGCATTTT
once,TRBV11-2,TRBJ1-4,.,CASSFPREKLFF,TGTGCCAGCAGCTTTCCAAGGGAAAAACTGTTTTTT
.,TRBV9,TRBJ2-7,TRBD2,CASSPRLAGTYEQYF,TGTGCCAGCAGCCCCCGACTAGCGGGGACCTACGAGCAGTACTTC
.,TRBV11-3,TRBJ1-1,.,CASSLEMNTEAFF,TGTGCCAGCAGCTTAGAGATGAACACTGAAGCTTTCTTT
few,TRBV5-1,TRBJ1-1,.,CASSPRRGNTEAFF,TGCGCCAGCAGCCCTCGTCGGGGGAACACTGAAGCTTTCTTT
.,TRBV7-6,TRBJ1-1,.,CASSLAMNTEAFF,TGTGCCAGCAGCTTAGCTATGAACACTGAAGCTTTCTTT
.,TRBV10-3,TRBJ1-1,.,CAISASGQNTEAFF,TGTGCCATCAGTGCGTCAGGGCAGAACACTGAAGCTTTCTTT
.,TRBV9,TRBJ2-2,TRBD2,CASRLAGEAGELFF,TGTGCCAGCAGACTAGCGGGAGAGGCCGGGGAGCTGTTTTTT
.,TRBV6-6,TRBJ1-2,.,CASSAKGGTPLYGYTF,TGTGCCAGCAGTGCCAAGGGAGGAACCCCACTCTATGGCTACACCTTC
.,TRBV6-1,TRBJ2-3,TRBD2,CASSGLAGEGSTQYF,TGTGCCAGCAGTGGTTTAGCGGGGGAAGGAAGTACGCAGTATTTT
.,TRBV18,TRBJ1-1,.,CASSRRRDGTEAFF,TGTGCCAGCTCCAGACGGAGGGATGGCACTGAAGCTTTCTTT
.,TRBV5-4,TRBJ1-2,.,CASSSRREYGYTF,TGTGCCAGCAGCTCGAGGAGGGAATATGGCTACACCTTC
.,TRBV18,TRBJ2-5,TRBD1,CASSPTGGAETQYF,TGTGCCAGCTCACCAACAGGGGGCGCGGAGACCCAGTACTTC
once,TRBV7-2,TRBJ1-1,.,CASSLSLNTEAFF,TGTGCCAGCAGCTTGTCATTAAACACTGAAGCTTTCTTT
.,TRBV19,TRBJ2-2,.,CATTGLSSEELFF,TGTGCCACTACGGGACTCTCGTCTGAGGAGCTGTTTTTT
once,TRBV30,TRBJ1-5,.,CAWGGTSNQPQHF,TGTGCCTGGGGCGGAACCAGCAATCAGCCCCAGCATTTT
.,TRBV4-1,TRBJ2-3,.,CASSLKLDTDTQYF,TGCGCCAGCAGCCTTAAACTAGACACAGATACGCAGTATTTT
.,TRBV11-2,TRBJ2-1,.,CASSLRVLSEQFF,TGTGCCAGCAGCTTAAGGGTTTTAAGTGAGCAGTTCTTC
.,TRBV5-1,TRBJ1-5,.,CASSGGVNQPQHF,TGCGCCAGCAGCGGGGGGGTCAATCAGCCCCAGCATTTT
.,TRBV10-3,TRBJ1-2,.,CAISESGYGYTF,TGTGCCATCAGTGAGTCAGGGTACGGCTACACCTTC
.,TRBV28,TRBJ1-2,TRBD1,CASSLGTGVRGYTF,TGTGCCAGCAGTTTGGGGACAGGGGTTAGGGGCTACACCTTC
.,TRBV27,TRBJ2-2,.,CASSLLGTGELFF,TGTGCCAGCAGTTTATTGGGGACCGGGGAGCTGTTTTTT
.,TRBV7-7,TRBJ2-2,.,CASSLGGGGTGELFF,TGTGCTAGCAGCTTAGGAGGGGGAGGCACCGGGGAGCTGTTTTTT
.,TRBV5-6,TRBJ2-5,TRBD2,CASSLEGSGKLETQYF,TGTGCCAGCAGCTTGGAGGGTAGCGGGAAGCTAGAGACCCAGTACTTC
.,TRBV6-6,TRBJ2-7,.,CASSYSAYEQYF,TGTGCCAGCAGTTACAGCGCATACGAGCAGTACTTC
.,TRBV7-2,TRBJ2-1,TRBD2,CASSLRGGRGNEQFF,TGTGCCAGCAGCCTCCGCGGGGGACGGGGGAATGAGCAGTTCTTC
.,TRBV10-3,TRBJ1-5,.,CAISSGSANQPQHF,TGTGCCATCAGCTCGGGTAGTGCAAATCAGCCCCAGCATTTT
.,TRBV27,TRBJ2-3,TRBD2,CASSLRAGGYTDTQYF,TGTGCCAGCAGTCTGAGAGCGGGAGGGTACACAGATACGCAGTATTTT
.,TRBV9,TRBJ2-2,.,CASSGLANTGELFF,TGTGCCAGCAGCGGGCTGGCGAACACCGGGGAGCTGTTTTTT
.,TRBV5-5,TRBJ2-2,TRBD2,CASSLNVWLAGGPGSGELFF,TGTGCCAGCAGCTTGAATGTTTGGCTAGCGGGAGGGCCGGGGAGCGGGGAGCTGTTTTTT
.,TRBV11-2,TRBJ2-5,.,CASSLGPQGAGETQYF,TGTGCCAGCAGCTTAGGGCCCCAAGGTGCGGGAGAGACCCAGTACTTC
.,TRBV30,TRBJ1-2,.,CAWMREGFHGYTF,TGTGCCTGGATGCGGGAGGGTTTCCATGGCTACACCTTC
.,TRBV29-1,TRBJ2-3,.,CSVVPGADTQYF,TGCAGCGTTGTCCCGGGAGCTGATACGCAGTATTTT
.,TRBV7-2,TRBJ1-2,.,CASSLTRTGWNYGYTF,TGTGCCAGCAGCTTAACACGTACAGGCTGGAACTATGGCTACACCTTC
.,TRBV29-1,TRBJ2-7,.,CSAVGTANLGQYF,TGCAGCGCGGTGGGGACGGCTAACCTGGGGCAGTACTTC
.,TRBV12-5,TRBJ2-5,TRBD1,CASGGQALGETQYF,TGTGCTAGTGGCGGACAGGCCTTAGGGGAGACCCAGTACTTC
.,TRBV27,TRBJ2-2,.,CASSFGPRGATGELFF,TGTGCCAGCAGTTTTGGCCCTCGAGGGGCCACCGGGGAGCTGTTTTTT
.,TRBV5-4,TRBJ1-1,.,CASSLRGEGGTEAFF,TGTGCCAGCAGCTTGCGGGGTGAAGGGGGCACTGAAGCTTTCTTT
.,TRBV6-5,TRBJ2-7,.,CASSYSIDRPYEQYF,TGTGCCAGCAGTTACTCGATCGACCGACCCTACGAGCAGTACTTC
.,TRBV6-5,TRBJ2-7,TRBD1,CASSETGRYKQYF,TGTGCCAGCAGTGAGACAGGGCGCTACAAGCAGTACTTC
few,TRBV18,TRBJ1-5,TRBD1,CASSLTGGGSNQPQHF,TGTGCCAGCTCACTCACAGGGGGCGGGAGCAATCAGCCCCAGCATTTT
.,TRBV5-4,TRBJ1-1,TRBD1,CASSRTGRTEAFF,TGTGCCAGCAGTCGGACAGGGAGGACTGAAGCTTTCTTT
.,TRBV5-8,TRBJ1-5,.,CASSYIRDNYQPQHF,TGTGCCAGCAGCTATATCCGGGACAATTATCAGCCCCAGCATTTT
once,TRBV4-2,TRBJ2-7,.,CASSQGGLGPNF,TGTGCCAGCAGCCAAGGGGGGTTGGGGCCGAACTTC
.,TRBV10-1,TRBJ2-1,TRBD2,CASSGSSGRDNEQFF,TGCGCCAGCAGTGGATCCAGCGGGAGAGATAATGAGCAGTTCTTC
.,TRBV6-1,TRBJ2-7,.,CASRMTGIAYEQYF,TGTGCCAGCAGAATGACAGGAATAGCCTACGAGCAGTACTTC